This entry lists 29 T cell receptor beta chains sequenced from one sample in a study of blood T cells in healthy people across ages. A J-beta primer mix and a sample-barcoded 5' primer were used in a second PCR of roughly 7 to 12 cycles. TCRdb passed the 5' RACE reads through MiXCR, listing each CDR3 protein once. The sample has hundreds of thousands of distinct CDR3 sequences, about 43% seen once; the top ten hold about 30%. Sequencing was carried out using blood. The receptors stem from a man of 80 years or more in good health.

In its sample, this clonotype was seen a few times. The chain links TRBV5-1 to TRBJ2-7; 7 nucleotides agree with TRBD1. The germline gives CDR1 SGHRS, CDR2 YFSETQ. The V segment lost 0 bases and the J segment 3 bases; nucleotides outside the gene matches: 6. There are 15 residues in the CDR3. CDR3 region: CASSLEGAVFYEQYF. The DNA of the CDR3 is TGCGCCAGCAGCTTGGAGGGGGCTGTGTTCTACGAGCAGTACTTC.

The CDR3 loop reads CASSLDREWYNEQFF. Here the CDR3 DNA reads TGTGCCAGCAGCTTAGACAGGGAATGGTACAATGAGCAGTTCTTC. The chain couples TRBV7-2 to TRBJ2-1, with D perhaps matching TRBD1 (6 bases). The CDR3 is made up of 15 amino acids. Germline assignment: CDR1 SGHTA and CDR2 FQGNSA. V lost 1 base and J 4 bases, leaving 11 bases between the germline ends.

This clonotype was seen a single time. It may be a read error: a sequence one base away is much more abundant. The chain employs TRBV10-3 and TRBJ2-6; the D call may be TRBD1 or TRBD2 (5 bases each). The ends were cut back, 6 bases at V and 2 bases at J, with 14 bases in the middle. Germline CDR1 ENHRY, CDR2 SYGVKD. The CDR3 loop spans 16 amino acids. The CDR3 protein is CAIRTGRPTGANVLTF. CDR3 sequence (DNA): TGTGCCATCAGGACGGGACGGCCAACTGGGGCCAACGTCCTGACTTTC.

In this sample, this clonotype turned up a few times. The chain carries TRBV7-2 and TRBJ2-1; TRBD2 aligns across 8 bases. Germline CDR1 and CDR2: SGHTA and FQGNSA. The CDR3 contains 20 residues. With V trimmed by 3 bases and J by 7 bases, 23 bases remained unmatched. CDR3 coding DNA: TGTGCCAGCAGCTTGGTTGTTCGGGGTGTTCGGGAGGGCCAATTTAATGAGCAGTTCTTC. This encodes CASSLVVRGVREGQFNEQFF.

This chain uses TRBV7-6 with TRBJ2-3, with D perhaps TRBD1 (5 bases). With 5 bases removed from V and 4 bases from J, the gap between germline ends came to 19 bases. CDR1 is SGHVS, CDR2 FNYEAQ, per germline. The CDR3 totals 16 residues. CDR3 nucleotide sequence: TGTGCCAGCAGCCAATTCTCAGGGTCTTCTGCAGATACGCAGTATTTT. It translates to CASSQFSGSSADTQYF. Based on the CDR3 plus reference TRBV7-6 and TRBJ2-3, the full variable domain is GAGVSQSPRYKVTKRGQDVALRCDPISGHVSLYWYRQALGQGPEFLTYFNYEAQQDKSGLPNDRFSAERPEGSISTLTIQRTEQRDSAMYRCASSQFSGSSADTQYFGPGTRLTVL.

J is TRBJ2-3 and V is TRBV6-5; D is unresolved. Trimming left V 10 bases short and J 6 bases short, with 8 bases between. Germline V lookup: CDR1 MNHEY, CDR2 SVGAGI. This CDR3 has 10 amino acids. The CDR3 region has the DNA TGTGCCAACGGTTCGGATACGCAGTATTTT. Protein sequence: CANGSDTQYF.

This clonotype was counted between two and nine times. The chain couples TRBV21-1 to TRBJ2-7. TRBV21-1 is assigned pseudogene status. The CDR3 sequence is 13 residues long. CDR3 amino acids: CASSKTPSYEQYF. For the CDR3, the DNA is TGTGCCAGCAGCAAAACACCGTCCTACGAGCAGTACTTC.

The chain uses TRBV20-1 and TRBJ2-3, with D possibly matching TRBD1 (5 bases). V was pared by 6 bases and J by 10 bases, with 23 bases between. The CDR3 extends over 14 amino acids. Germline CDR1 is DFQATT and CDR2 is SNEGSKA (reference sequence). The CDR3 DNA is TGCAGTGCGACTCGTGACCATGGGGCAATAGCGCAGTATTTT. As protein: CSATRDHGAIAQYF.

V and J are TRBV2 and TRBJ2-5; 10 bases are a match to TRBD1. After removal of 0 bases from V and 11 bases from J, the junction contained 12 bases not matched to a gene. Looked up from germline, CDR1 is SNHLY and CDR2 is FYNNEI. The CDR3 has 16 residues. The CDR3 DNA follows: TGTGCCAGCAGTGAAGCTGGGGGACAGGGGAGGAATGAGCAGTACTTC. This sequence encodes CASSEAGGQGRNEQYF.

This clonotype has just a few counts. The V gene is TRBV6-2 or TRBV6-3, the J gene TRBJ1-5; D uncertain. V lost 6 bases to trimming and J lost 1 base, with 7 bases between them. This CDR3 region has 13 residues. CDR1 is MNHEY and CDR2 is SVGEGT in the germline V gene. The CDR3 DNA sequence: TGTGCCAGCAGCCTACTCAGCAATCAGCCCCAGCATTTT. This encodes CASSLLSNQPQHF.

This clonotype was picked up a small number of times. A much larger clone lies a single base off, so this may be a read error. V and J are TRBV29-1 and TRBJ2-5; 7 bases map to TRBD2. Germline CDR1 and CDR2: SQVTM and ANQGSEA. The V gene end was trimmed by 3 bases and the J gene end by 11 bases; junction bases not matched to a gene: 12. The CDR3 spans 13 residues. The CDR3 nucleotides read TGCAGCGTTGATAAAAGCGGGGCGGGTGAGCAGTACTTC. Translation: CSVDKSGAGEQYF.

This clonotype was seen at least ten times. The CDR3 bases are TGTGCCAGCAGCGTATCACCGAACACTGAAGCTTTCTTT. Amino acids: CASSVSPNTEAFF. The rearrangement uses TRBV7-3 and TRBJ1-1; D unclear. Trimming stripped 5 bases from V and 1 base from J, with 8 bases between. Per germline, CDR1 SGHTA and CDR2 FQGTGA. The CDR3 is made up of 13 amino acids.

This clonotype has only a few counts. This rearrangement joins TRBV6-1 to TRBJ1-2; TRBD1 agrees at 8 bases. In germline, CDR1 is MNHNS, CDR2 SASEGT. V was clipped by 7 bases and J by 2 bases; unmatched bases: 9. The CDR3 is made up of 15 amino acids. CDR3 bases: TGTGCCAGCATGAGAAAGGACAGGGAAAACTATGGCTACACCTTC. Protein sequence: CASMRKDRENYGYTF.

The rearrangement links TRBV20-1 to TRBJ2-1; TRBD2 agrees at 9 bases. The tail of the sequence fits TRBJ2-7 better, so the J call may be wrong. Per germline, CDR1 DFQATT and CDR2 SNEGSKA (reference sequence). CDR3 size: 14 residues. The CDR3 DNA reads TGCAGTGCTGATAGCGGGAGCTCCTACAATGAGCAGTACTTC. It specifies CSADSGSSYNEQYF.

This clonotype was picked up a small number of times. The chain joins TRBV27 to TRBJ2-1; TRBD2 aligns across 13 bases. J gave up 7 bases and V 2 bases, and 5 bases lay outside the gene matches. The CDR3 covers 16 residues. Germline CDR1 reads MNHEY; CDR2 reads SMNVEV (reference sequence). The DNA of the CDR3 is TGTGCCAGCAGTTTAAGGACTAGCGGGGGACTGAATGAGCAGTTCTTC. Protein product: CASSLRTSGGLNEQFF.

The rearrangement uses TRBV27 and TRBJ1-2; tentative D call: TRBD1 (6 bases). This CDR3 contains 15 residues. CDR1 is MNHEY, CDR2 SMNVEV, per germline (reference sequence). Trimming stripped 2 bases from V and 4 bases from J, with 14 bases between. The chain's CDR3 is CASSLAPTGTYGYTF. Written as DNA, the CDR3 is TGTGCCAGCAGTTTAGCCCCGACAGGCACCTATGGCTACACCTTC.

There are a few counts of this clonotype. The chain joins TRBV28 to TRBJ2-1; weak D call: TRBD1 (5 bases). V was clipped by 2 bases and J by 4 bases, with 12 bases between them. This CDR3 comprises 15 residues. Germline values: CDR1 MDHEN, CDR2 SYDVKM. This chain's CDR3 is CASSLPGRNYNEQFF. DNA for the CDR3: TGTGCCAGCAGTTTACCAGGGCGGAATTACAATGAGCAGTTCTTC. Combining the CDR3 with reference TRBV28 and TRBJ2-1 gives the whole variable domain DVKVTQSSRYLVKRTGEKVFLECVQDMDHENMFWYRQDPGLGLRLIYFSYDVKMKEKGDIPEGYSVSREKKERFSLILESASTNQTSMYLCASSLPGRNYNEQFFGPGTRLTVL.

In this sample, this clonotype turned up once. The V gene is TRBV30, the J gene TRBJ2-7; no reliable D call. Germline V gene lookup returns CDR1 GTSNPN and CDR2 SVGIG (reference sequence). This CDR3 region has 11 residues. The V and J ends lost 3 bases and 6 bases respectively, with 9 bases between them. This chain's CDR3 is CAWRTAIEQYF. DNA of the CDR3: TGTGCCTGGAGAACAGCTATCGAGCAGTACTTC.

This clonotype has a handful of counts. This chain joins TRBV6-5 and TRBJ2-7; 9 nucleotides align to TRBD1. V trimming: 4 bases; J trimming: 4 bases; junction bases outside the gene matches: 8. This CDR3 is 15 amino acids long. From germline, CDR1 is MNHEY and CDR2 SVGAGI. As DNA, the CDR3 is TGTGCCAGCAGTTCACCGGGACAGGGAAGGTACGAGCAGTACTTC. It specifies CASSSPGQGRYEQYF.

This clonotype has more than one count but fewer than ten. This chain joins TRBV6-2 or TRBV6-3 and TRBJ2-3; D is possibly TRBD2 (6 bases). Germline lookup yields CDR1 MNHEY and CDR2 SVGEGT. The CDR3 is 14 residues long. V was pared by 6 bases and J by 2 bases, with 12 bases between. The CDR3 here is CASSPRDFTDTQYF. CDR3 sequence (DNA): TGTGCCAGCAGCCCTCGGGACTTCACAGATACGCAGTATTTT.

The chain recombines TRBV4-1 with TRBJ2-2, with D perhaps TRBD1 (6 bases). The V end was cut by 4 bases, the J end by 0 bases, with 12 bases between. Germline assignment: CDR1 MGHRA and CDR2 YSYEKL. The length of the CDR3 is 16 residues. DNA for the CDR3: TGCGCCAGCAGCCGGATCGGGACACCGAACACCGGGGAGCTGTTTTTT. Translating it yields CASSRIGTPNTGELFF.

The CDR3 DNA sequence: TGTGCCAGCAGCAATCAGGGAGTGGAGACCCAGTACTTC. Translation: CASSNQGVETQYF. This chain joins TRBV5-4 and TRBJ2-5; TRBD1 or TRBD2 may be the D gene (5 bases each). This CDR3 contains 13 residues. Germline V lookup: CDR1 SGHNT, CDR2 YYREEE (reference sequence). The V end lost 4 bases, the J end lost 5 bases, and 12 bases lay between the germline ends. Full variable domain (remainder filled in from reference TRBV5-4 and TRBJ2-5): ETGVTQSPTHLIKTRGQQVTLRCSSQSGHNTVSWYQQALGQGPQFIFQYYREEENGRGNFPPRFSGLQFPNYSSELNVNALELDDSALYLCASSNQGVETQYFGPGTRLLVL.

This clonotype has a handful of counts. V usage is TRBV21-1 and J usage is TRBJ2-7; TRBD1 was called by the table and not checked on the DNA. TRBV21-1 is described as a pseudogene. There are 14 residues in the CDR3. As DNA, the CDR3 is TGTGCCAGCAGCTGCGGGGGGCGGGCCTACGAGCAGTACTTC. Amino acid sequence: CASSCGGRAYEQYF.

J is TRBJ2-5 and V is TRBV29-1, with 9 nucleotides matching TRBD1. The V segment lost 6 bases and the J segment 5 bases; nucleotides outside the gene matches: 10. The CDR3 spans 14 residues. Per germline, CDR1 SQVTM and CDR2 ANQGSEA. The DNA of the CDR3 is TGCAGCGTAGACTCCGGGACAGGGACCGAGACCCAGTACTTC. This codes for CSVDSGTGTETQYF. Full variable domain (outside the CDR3, taken from reference TRBV29-1 and TRBJ2-5): SAVISQKPSRDICQRGTSLTIQCQVDSQVTMMFWYRQQPGQSLTLIATANQGSEATYESGFVIDKFPISRPNLTFSTLTVSNMSPEDSSIYLCSVDSGTGTETQYFGPGTRLLVL.

This sequence joins TRBV5-6 and TRBJ2-3; no clear D. The CDR3 is 17 residues long. The V and J ends lost 1 base and 2 bases respectively, with 17 bases between them. Germline CDR1 is SGHDT and CDR2 is YYEEEE. CDR3 loop: CASSLNWALAFTDTQYF. CDR3 nucleotides: TGTGCCAGCAGCTTGAACTGGGCACTCGCCTTCACAGATACGCAGTATTTT.

The rearrangement links TRBV7-2 to TRBJ2-7, with 9 bases aligning to TRBD1. V dropped 5 bases and J dropped 5; count of bases not matched to a gene: 13. The CDR3 is made up of 16 amino acids. The germline gives CDR1 SGHTA, CDR2 FQGNSA. The chain's CDR3 is CASSVHTGTGFNEQYF. DNA of the CDR3: TGTGCCAGCAGCGTACATACCGGGACAGGGTTCAACGAGCAGTACTTC.

The CDR3 loop reads CSASKRTQNNEQFF. The CDR3 DNA is TGCAGTGCAAGTAAGCGGACACAAAACAATGAGCAGTTCTTC. The rearrangement links TRBV20-1 to TRBJ2-1; D assignment may be TRBD1 or TRBD2 (5 bases each). The CDR3 is 14 residues long. Trimming removed 6 bases from V and 5 bases from J, with 17 bases in between. The germline V gene has CDR1 DFQATT and CDR2 SNEGSKA (reference sequence).

This clonotype was seen only a few times. The J gene is TRBJ2-1, the V gene TRBV25-1; 7 bases fit TRBD2. V lost 10 bases and J lost 6; bases outside the gene matches: 12. CDR3 length equals 14 residues. From germline, CDR1 is MGHDK and CDR2 SYGVNS. CDR3 protein: CATNRGGGTNEQFF. In DNA, the CDR3 is TGTGCCACCAACCGCGGGGGTGGGACCAATGAGCAGTTCTTC.

The chain recombines TRBV29-1 with TRBJ1-1; D unresolved. The CDR3 has 15 amino acids. From germline, CDR1 is SQVTM and CDR2 ANQGSEA. The V end lost 6 bases, the J end lost 0 bases, and 17 bases lay between the germline ends. CDR3 region: CSVAGSLIMNTEAFF. The CDR3, as DNA: TGCAGCGTCGCCGGGTCGTTGATAATGAACACTGAAGCTTTCTTT.